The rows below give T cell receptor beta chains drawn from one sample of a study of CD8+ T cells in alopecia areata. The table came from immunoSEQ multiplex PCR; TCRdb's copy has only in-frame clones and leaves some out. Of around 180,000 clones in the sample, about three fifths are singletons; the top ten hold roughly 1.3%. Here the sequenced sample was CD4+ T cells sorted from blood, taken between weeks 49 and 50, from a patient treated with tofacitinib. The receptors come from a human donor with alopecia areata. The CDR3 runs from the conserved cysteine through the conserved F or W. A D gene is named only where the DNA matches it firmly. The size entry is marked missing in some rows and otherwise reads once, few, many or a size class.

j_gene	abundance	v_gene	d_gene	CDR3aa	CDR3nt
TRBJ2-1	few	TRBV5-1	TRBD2	CASSLVGLAYEQFF	TGCGCCAGCAGCTTGGTAGGACTAGCCTATGAGCAGTTCTTC
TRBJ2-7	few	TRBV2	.	CASKGVAAYEQYF	TGTGCCAGCAAAGGGGTAGCTGCTTACGAGCAGTACTTC
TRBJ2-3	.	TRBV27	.	CASSFATSTDTQYF	TGTGCCAGCAGTTTTGCAACTAGCACAGATACGCAGTATTTT
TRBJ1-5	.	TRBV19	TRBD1	CASTTGTGVNQPQHF	TGTGCCAGTACTACCGGGACAGGGGTCAATCAGCCCCAGCATTTT
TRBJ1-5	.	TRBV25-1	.	CASSEQAGQPQHF	TGTGCCAGCAGTGAACAGGCTGGGCAGCCCCAGCATTTT
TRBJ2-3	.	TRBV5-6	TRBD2	CASSFGLAEDTQYF	TGTGCCAGCAGTTTTGGACTAGCTGAAGATACGCAGTATTTT
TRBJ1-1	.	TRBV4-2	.	CASSQDANTEAFF	TGTGCCAGCAGCCAAGACGCGAACACTGAAGCTTTCTTT
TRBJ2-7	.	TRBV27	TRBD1	CASRGLGTGSPMYEQYF	TGTGCCAGCAGGGGCCTCGGGACAGGGAGTCCCATGTACGAGCAGTACTTC
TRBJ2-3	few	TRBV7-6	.	CASSLPRETQYF	TGTGCCAGCAGCTTACCACGAGAGACGCAGTATTTT
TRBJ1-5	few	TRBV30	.	CAWSVRGNQPQHF	TGTGCCTGGAGTGTGAGGGGCAATCAGCCCCAGCATTTT
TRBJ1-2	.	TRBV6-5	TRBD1	CASRRGTGYGYTF	TGTGCCAGCAGGCGCGGGACAGGGTATGGCTACACCTTC
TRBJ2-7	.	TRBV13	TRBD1	CASRERNRGLLSYEQYF	TGTGCCAGCAGGGAACGTAACAGGGGGCTTTTATCCTACGAGCAGTACTTC
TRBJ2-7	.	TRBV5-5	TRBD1	CASSTDRGHEQYF	TGTGCCAGCAGCACCGACAGGGGTCACGAGCAGTACTTC
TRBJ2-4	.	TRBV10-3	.	CAISVGGDKNIQYF	TGTGCCATCAGTGTTGGAGGGGACAAAAACATTCAGTACTTC
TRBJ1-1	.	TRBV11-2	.	CASSLESGSGTEAFF	TGTGCCAGCAGCTTAGAGTCCGGCAGTGGCACTGAAGCTTTCTTT
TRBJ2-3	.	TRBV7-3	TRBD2	CASSLKGSPGLVRADTQYF	TGTGCCAGCAGCTTGAAGGGGTCACCGGGACTAGTCAGGGCAGATACGCAGTATTTT
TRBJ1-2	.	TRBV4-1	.	CASSQEVGLGAGYTF	TGCGCCAGCAGCCAAGAGGTGGGGCTCGGAGCTGGCTACACCTTC
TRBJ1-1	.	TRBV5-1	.	CASSLGPGTEAFF	TGCGCCAGCAGCCTCGGCCCGGGGACTGAAGCTTTCTTT
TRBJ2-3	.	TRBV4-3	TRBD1	CASSVQGAGTDTQYF	TGCGCCAGCAGCGTTCAGGGGGCGGGCACAGATACGCAGTATTTT
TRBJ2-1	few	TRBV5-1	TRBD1	CASSLDGQGNNEQFF	TGCGCCAGCAGCTTGGACGGACAGGGAAACAATGAGCAGTTCTTC
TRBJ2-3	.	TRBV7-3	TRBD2	CASSQIAGGPDTQYF	TGTGCCAGCAGCCAGATAGCGGGGGGCCCAGATACGCAGTATTTT
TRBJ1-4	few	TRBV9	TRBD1	CASSVAVGQNEKLFF	TGTGCCAGCAGCGTCGCCGTGGGACAGAATGAAAAACTGTTTTTT
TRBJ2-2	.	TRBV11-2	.	CASSQARGPTGELFF	TGTGCCAGCAGTCAGGCGCGGGGCCCAACCGGGGAGCTGTTTTTT
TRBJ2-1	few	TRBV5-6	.	CASLEGTLFHEQFF	TGTGCCAGCCTAGAAGGGACTCTCTTCCATGAGCAGTTCTTC
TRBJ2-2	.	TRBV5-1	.	CASSLAQVSTGELFF	TGCGCCAGCAGCTTGGCGCAGGTGAGCACCGGGGAGCTGTTTTTT
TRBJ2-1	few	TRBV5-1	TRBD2	CASSVAGGDLQFF	TGCGCCAGCAGCGTAGCGGGGGGAGATCTGCAGTTCTTC
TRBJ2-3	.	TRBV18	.	CASSPSEDTQYF	TGTGCCAGCTCACCTTCTGAGGATACGCAGTATTTT
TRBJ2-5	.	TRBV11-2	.	CASSAFPHDERETQYF	TGTGCCAGCAGCGCATTCCCCCACGACGAGCGAGAGACCCAGTACTTC